This TCR beta chain was obtained from a study of neurological immune-mediated disorders. One entry per CDR3 protein, called by TCRdb with MiXCR from the 5' RACE reads. The repertoire has approximately 16,000 distinct CDR3 sequences, less than 25% of them found once; the top ten carry about 21%. The table lists this clonotype with many counts. The CDR3 contains 14 residues. Trimming shortened V by 3 bases and J by 0 bases, and 6 bases separated the two germline ends. The germline V gene has CDR1 MGHDK and CDR2 SYGVNS. Sequenced material: PBMCs. The V and J genes are TRBV25-1 and TRBJ1-5; D uncertain. The origin of this receptor is a man aged 50-60 years in good health. The DNA of the CDR3 is TGTGCCAGCAGTGAGGTACATAGCAATCAGCCCCAGCATTTT. This codes for CASSEVHSNQPQHF.